The clone carrying this T cell receptor (beta chain) was counted only a few times. The antigen is undetermined. This record belongs to a study of T cells after yellow fever vaccination. Study-wide points: From the bulk population, abundant clonotypes could contaminate and appear within FACS-sorted repertoires.

This CDR3 comprises 14 residues. The ends were cut back, 2 bases at V and 5 bases at J, with 12 bases in the middle. Germline lookup yields CDR1 SGHNT and CDR2 YYREEE (reference sequence). 5'RACE template switching added a universal primer site and UMIs to TCR cDNA. One entry per CDR3 protein results from TCRdb running MiXCR on the 5' RACE reads. The sample gives some 670,000 distinct CDR3 sequences, over 9% of which show up once; under 15% is in the top ten. The rearrangement joins TRBV5-4 to TRBJ2-3, with D perhaps being TRBD1 or TRBD2 (7 bases each). The specimen comprised PBMCs, sampled on the day of the yellow fever booster vaccination. The receptor's source is a man aged 30-40 years who received the YFV17D yellow fever vaccine. Here the CDR3 DNA reads TGTGCCAGCAGCTTCCAGGGGGGGCAAGATACGCAGTATTTT. It is translated as CASSFQGGQDTQYF.